The 14 T cell receptor beta chains given below trace back to one sample, sequenced in a study of blood T cell repertoires in COVID-19. This table comes from immunoSEQ multiplex PCR, and its TCRdb copy is limited to in-frame clones, with some not included. Altogether 350,000 to 400,000 clones are present, around 87% being singletons, with the ten largest covering about 2.1%. The sequenced sample was PBMCs or T cells enriched from blood (not recorded which). The source of these receptors is a man aged 35 to 55 in a cohort exposed to, infected with or recovered from COVID-19 (not recorded which).

The rearrangement uses TRBV5-8 and TRBJ2-1; TRBD2 matches 12 bases. Germline trimming cut 0 bases from V and 3 bases from J; bases unmatched to any gene: 10. The germline CDR1 and CDR2 sequences are SGHTS and YDEGEE. The CDR3 covers 19 residues. Here the CDR3 DNA reads TGTGCCAGCAGCTTGGAGGCCACGACTAGCGGGAGTTTCTACAATGAGCAGTTCTTC. Encoded protein: CASSLEATTSGSFYNEQFF.

V is TRBV27 and J is TRBJ1-2; tentatively, D is TRBD1 (5 bases). Germline CDR1 MNHEY, CDR2 SMNVEV (reference sequence). V shed 4 bases and J shed 3 bases, with 15 bases lying between them. The CDR3 has 15 residues. DNA of the CDR3: TGTGCCAGCAGTTCCTCAGGGAGGAGTGACTATGGCTACACCTTC. This encodes CASSSSGRSDYGYTF.

This chain uses TRBV19 with TRBJ2-7; 8 nucleotides line up with TRBD2. The length of the CDR3 is 16 residues. The V gene end was trimmed by 4 bases and the J gene end by 4 bases; junction bases not matched to a gene: 12. From germline, CDR1 is LNHDA and CDR2 SQIVND (reference sequence). The CDR3 protein is CASSKGGASGLYEQYF. CDR3 in DNA: TGTGCCAGTAGTAAAGGGGGAGCTAGCGGGCTGTACGAGCAGTACTTC.

The V gene is TRBV18, the J gene TRBJ2-7, with 11 nucleotides matching TRBD1. Germline V gene sequence: CDR1 KGHSH, CDR2 LQKENI. V lost 4 bases to trimming and J lost 6 bases; unmatched junction nucleotides: 8. The CDR3 covers 15 residues. The CDR3 is CASSQTSGTGGEQYF. The CDR3 DNA is TGTGCCAGCTCACAGACGTCCGGGACAGGGGGCGAGCAGTACTTC. The whole variable domain, remainder taken from reference TRBV18 and TRBJ2-7, is NAGVMQNPRHLVRRRGQEARLRCSPMKGHSHVYWYRQLPEEGLKFMVYLQKENIIDESGMPKERFSAEFPKEGPSILRIQQVVRGDSAAYFCASSQTSGTGGEQYFGPGTRLTVT.

There are many counts of this clone. The chain uses TRBV30 and TRBJ2-7, with D possibly being TRBD1 (6 bases). Trimming took 0 bases from V and 5 from J, leaving 14 bases between them. Germline V gives CDR1 GTSNPN, CDR2 SVGIG (reference sequence). The CDR3 length is 14 residues. CDR3 sequence reads: CAWSVEGVTHEQYF. As DNA, the CDR3 is TGTGCCTGGAGTGTTGAGGGGGTCACCCACGAGCAGTACTTC.

V is TRBV19 and J is TRBJ2-3, with TRBD2 matching 7 bases. V was clipped by 3 bases and J by 0 bases; unmatched bases: 6. Germline lookup yields CDR1 LNHDA and CDR2 SQIVND (reference sequence). The CDR3 sequence is 16 residues long. The CDR3 DNA reads TGTGCCAGTAGTATCCTCCTAGCGGCGAGCACAGATACGCAGTATTTT. Translation: CASSILLAASTDTQYF.

The rearrangement joins TRBV30 to TRBJ2-4, with 9 bases that match TRBD2. The ends lost 2 bases at V and 0 bases at J; junction bases unmatched: 2. The germline CDR1 and CDR2 sequences are GTSNPN and SVGIG (reference sequence). CDR3 length equals 15 residues. CDR3: CAWSLAGLAKNIQYF. The CDR3 DNA sequence: TGTGCCTGGAGTCTAGCGGGGCTAGCCAAAAACATTCAGTACTTC. Combining the CDR3 with reference TRBV30 and TRBJ2-4 gives the whole variable domain SQTIHQWPATLVQPVGSPLSLECTVEGTSNPNLYWYRQAAGRGLQLLFYSVGIGQISSEVPQNLSASRPQDRQFILSSKKLLLSDSGFYLCAWSLAGLAKNIQYFGAGTRLSVL.

The rearrangement links TRBV4-1 to TRBJ1-5; a weak D match, TRBD1 (5 bases). The CDR3 is 16 amino acids. Germline CDR1 reads MGHRA; CDR2 reads YSYEKL. Trimming shortened V by 0 bases and J by 3 bases, and 12 bases separated the two germline ends. CDR3 DNA sequence: TGCGCCAGCAGCCAAGAAGGGTCGACAGACAATCAGCCCCAGCATTTT. This translates into CASSQEGSTDNQPQHF.

The V call is TRBV5-1, the J call TRBJ2-5; D unclear. With 4 bases removed from V and 5 bases from J, the gap between germline ends came to 15 bases. Germline CDR1 reads SGHRS; CDR2 reads YFSETQ. The CDR3 is 14 residues long. This CDR3 is CASSRQLASETQYF. CDR3 DNA sequence: TGCGCCAGCAGCCGCCAACTTGCCTCTGAGACCCAGTACTTC.

The V gene is TRBV19, the J gene TRBJ2-7, with 8 bases matching TRBD2. CDR1 is LNHDA, CDR2 SQIVND, per germline (reference sequence). J was trimmed by 5 bases and V by 2 bases; bases with no gene match: 8. There are 15 residues in the CDR3. The CDR3 nucleotides read TGTGCCAGTAGTATAAGGAGCGGGAGTGTCAACGAGCAGTACTTC. As protein: CASSIRSGSVNEQYF.

This clone is a singleton in its sample. The chain recombines TRBV7-2 with TRBJ1-5; D is perhaps TRBD1 (6 bases). The V end was cut by 5 bases, the J end by 2 bases, with 10 bases between. Germline V gene data show CDR1 as SGHTA and CDR2 as FQGNSA. The CDR3 totals 14 residues. The CDR3 reads CASSLGQRNQPQHF. CDR3 in DNA: TGTGCCAGCAGCCTAGGACAGCGCAATCAGCCCCAGCATTTT.

The chain recombines TRBV11-2 with TRBJ2-1; no clear D gene. Trimming pared 3 bases from V and 2 bases from J, leaving 11 bases between. This CDR3 spans 15 amino acids. CDR1 is SGHAT, CDR2 FQNNGV, per germline. CDR3 protein: CASSFRELAYNEQFF. The CDR3 DNA reads TGTGCCAGCAGCTTTCGAGAATTAGCCTACAATGAGCAGTTCTTC.

The chain's CDR3 is CASSDRTGVNEKLFF. CDR3 bases: TGTGCCAGCAGCGACCGGACAGGGGTAAATGAAAAACTGTTTTTT. The rearrangement joins TRBV7-8 to TRBJ1-4; 9 bases are shared with TRBD1. The CDR3 extends over 15 amino acids. V lost 5 bases, J lost 5 bases, and 6 bases stayed unmatched. Germline CDR1 SGHVS, CDR2 FQNEAQ. Supplemented by reference TRBV7-8 and TRBJ1-4, the full variable domain reads GAGVSQSPRYKVAKRGQDVALRCDPISGHVSLFWYQQALGQGPEFLTYFQNEAQLDKSGLPSDRFFAERPEGSVSTLKIQRTQQEDSAVYLCASSDRTGVNEKLFFGSGTQLSVL.

The chain couples TRBV10-3 to TRBJ1-4; D may be TRBD1 (5 bases). The length of the CDR3 is 15 residues. The germline CDR1 and CDR2 sequences are ENHRY and SYGVKD. V gave up 6 bases and J gave up 0 bases, with 11 bases separating them. This chain's CDR3 is CAIRGTDATNEKLFF. CDR3 in DNA: TGTGCCATCAGGGGGACTGATGCAACTAATGAAAAACTGTTTTTT.